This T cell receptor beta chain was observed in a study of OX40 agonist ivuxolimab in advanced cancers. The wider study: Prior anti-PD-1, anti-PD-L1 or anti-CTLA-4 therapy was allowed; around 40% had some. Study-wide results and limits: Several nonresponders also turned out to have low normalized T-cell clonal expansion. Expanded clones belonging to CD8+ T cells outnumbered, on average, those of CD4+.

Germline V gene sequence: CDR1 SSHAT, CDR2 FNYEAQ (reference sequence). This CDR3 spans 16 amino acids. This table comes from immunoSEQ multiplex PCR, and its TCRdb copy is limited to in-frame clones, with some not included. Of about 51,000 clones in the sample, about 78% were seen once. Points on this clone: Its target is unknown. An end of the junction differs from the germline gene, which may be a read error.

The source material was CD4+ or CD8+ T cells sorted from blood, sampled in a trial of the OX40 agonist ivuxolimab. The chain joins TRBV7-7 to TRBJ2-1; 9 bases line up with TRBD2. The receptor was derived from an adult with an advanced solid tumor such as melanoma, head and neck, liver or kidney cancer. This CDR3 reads CASSPSGAGGSLEQFF. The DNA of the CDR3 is TGTGCTAGCAGCCCTTCTGGGGCGGGAGGGAGTCTTGAGCAGTTCTTC.